The 16 T cell receptor beta chains in this list originate from one sample, sequenced in a study of T-cell reconstitution after alpha-beta-depleted transplantation in children. TCRbeta library preparation incorporated unique molecular identifiers. TCRdb reprocessed the PCR reads via MiXCR and lists one record per CDR3 protein. The sample has nearly 400,000 distinct CDR3 sequences, about a fifth seen once. Sequenced material: PBMCs from the stem cell graft donor, taken from the stem cell graft. Source of these receptors: a human donor who donated a stem cell graft to a child with acute myeloid leukemia.

There are many counts of this clonotype. The chain employs TRBV5-1 and TRBJ2-7; the match to TRBD1 covers 8 bases. Germline V gene sequence: CDR1 SGHRS, CDR2 YFSETQ. Trimming cost V 4 bases and J 9 bases; bases outside gene matches: 12. This CDR3 contains 14 residues. In nucleotides, the CDR3 is TGCGCCAGCAGCAACGGACAGGGATGGGTCGGGCAGTACTTC. This gives the protein CASSNGQGWVGQYF.

This clonotype was seen only a few times. The chain uses TRBV29-1 and TRBJ2-1, with a tentative D call TRBD2 (7 bases). This CDR3 spans 14 amino acids. Trimming removed 8 bases from V and 8 bases from J, with 22 bases in between. CDR1 is SQVTM and CDR2 is ANQGSEA in the germline V gene. The CDR3 DNA is TGCAGCTCTGGGGCGGGGGCGCGTCTGGATGAGCAGTTCTTC. Amino acid sequence: CSSGAGARLDEQFF.

The table lists this clonotype with a few counts. This chain connects TRBV25-1 to TRBJ2-7; 11 bases line up with TRBD1. The germline gives CDR1 MGHDK, CDR2 SYGVNS. V shed 3 bases, J shed 0 bases, and the junction held 1 base outside the gene matches. The CDR3 runs to 15 residues. CDR3 loop: CASSDGQGASYEQYF. CDR3 in DNA: TGTGCCAGCAGTGATGGACAGGGGGCCTCCTACGAGCAGTACTTC.

The genes are TRBV7-8 and TRBJ2-7; the D gene is possibly TRBD1 (5 bases). Trimming took off 5 bases at V and 4 bases at J, with 18 bases between the two ends. CDR1 is SGHVS, CDR2 FQNEAQ, per germline. This CDR3 comprises 15 residues. The CDR3 nucleotides read TGTGCCAGCAGCCCCATTGACAGCCTTGGGTACGAGCAGTACTTC. This codes for CASSPIDSLGYEQYF.

This rearrangement joins TRBV4-1 to TRBJ2-1; D might be TRBD1 (5 bases). Germline V gives CDR1 MGHRA, CDR2 YSYEKL. The germline V and J ends were trimmed by 0 bases and 8 bases, with 11 bases remaining between them. The CDR3 contains 14 residues. CDR3 coding DNA: TGCGCCAGCAGCCAAGATCTCCCCAGGGATGAGCAGTTCTTC. This sequence encodes CASSQDLPRDEQFF.

The CDR3 loop is CASSLGRTGADQPQHF. The DNA of the CDR3 is TGTGCCAGCAGTTTAGGTAGGACAGGGGCTGATCAGCCCCAGCATTTT. This chain connects TRBV12-3 or TRBV12-4 to TRBJ1-5; TRBD1 agrees at 9 bases. The CDR3 runs to 16 residues. V dropped 1 base and J dropped 5; count of bases not matched to a gene: 6.

This chain links TRBV12-3 or TRBV12-4 with TRBJ2-5, with TRBD1 identical over 11 bases. The V gene end was trimmed by 5 bases and the J gene end by 5 bases; junction bases not matched to a gene: 4. The CDR3 sequence is 14 residues long. The CDR3 DNA sequence: TGTGCCAGCAGTGGGACAGGGGGGCCGGAGACCCAGTACTTC. This sequence encodes CASSGTGGPETQYF.

This clonotype occurred a few times. The V call is TRBV5-1, the J call TRBJ2-7; possibly TRBD1 or TRBD2 for D (5 bases each). The V gene's germline CDR1 is SGHRS and CDR2 YFSETQ. This CDR3 has 15 residues. The V end was cut by 0 bases, the J end by 2 bases, with 12 bases between. The CDR3 spells CASSLAGTVAYEQYF. The CDR3 nucleotides are TGCGCCAGCAGCTTGGCCGGGACGGTAGCCTACGAGCAGTACTTC. Full variable domain (outside the CDR3, taken from reference TRBV5-1 and TRBJ2-7): KAGVTQTPRYLIKTRGQQVTLSCSPISGHRSVSWYQQTPGQGLQFLFEYFSETQRNKGNFPGRFSGRQFSNSRSEMNVSTLELGDSALYLCASSLAGTVAYEQYFGPGTRLTVT.

This clonotype was counted at least ten times. V gene TRBV29-1 combines with J gene TRBJ1-5; perhaps TRBD1 as D (6 bases). V was clipped by 5 bases and J by 0 bases, with 14 bases between them. Looked up from germline, CDR1 is SQVTM and CDR2 is ANQGSEA. The CDR3 loop spans 15 amino acids. This CDR3 is CSVPNRVYSNQPQHF. In DNA, the CDR3 is TGCAGCGTTCCGAACAGGGTATATAGCAATCAGCCCCAGCATTTT. Together with reference TRBV29-1 and TRBJ1-5, the CDR3 gives the full variable domain: SAVISQKPSRDICQRGTSLTIQCQVDSQVTMMFWYRQQPGQSLTLIATANQGSEATYESGFVIDKFPISRPNLTFSTLTVSNMSPEDSSIYLCSVPNRVYSNQPQHFGDGTRLSIL.

The table lists this clonotype with many counts. The J gene is TRBJ2-1, the V gene TRBV29-1; 8 bases are shared with TRBD2. After removal of 5 bases from V and 4 bases from J, the junction contained 7 bases not matched to a gene. The CDR3 runs to 14 residues. In germline, CDR1 is SQVTM, CDR2 ANQGSEA. The CDR3 region is CSVIVGTRYNEQFF. CDR3 coding DNA: TGCAGCGTTATCGTGGGGACTAGATACAATGAGCAGTTCTTC.

The table lists this clonotype with a few counts. The chain has TRBV14 and TRBJ2-7; D gene unclear. Per the germline V gene, CDR1 is SGHDN and CDR2 is FVKESK. V gave up 8 bases and J gave up 6 bases, with 11 bases separating them. The length of the CDR3 is 11 residues. CDR3 nucleotide sequence: TGTGCCAGCGCGCTCACCCGCGAGCAGTACTTC. Translation gives CASALTREQYF.

The V gene is TRBV20-1, the J gene TRBJ2-1; 7 bases are a match to TRBD2. The CDR3 length is 15 residues. CDR1 and CDR2 from the germline V gene are DFQATT and SNEGSKA (reference sequence). The CDR3 region has the DNA TGCAGCCCGAGCGGGATAGCAACCCCTTACAATGAGCAGTTCTTC. This gives the protein CSPSGIATPYNEQFF.

This clonotype appeared many times. J is TRBJ2-3 and V is TRBV20-1; 13 positions match TRBD2. Trimming cost V 6 bases and J 6 bases; bases outside gene matches: 6. Germline-derived CDR1 and CDR2 are DFQATT and SNEGSKA (reference sequence). CDR3 size: 14 residues. The CDR3 loop is CSARGLAGEDTQYF. The CDR3, as DNA: TGCAGTGCACGTGGACTAGCGGGAGAGGATACGCAGTATTTT.

This clonotype has at least ten counts. The chain combines TRBV12-3 or TRBV12-4 with TRBJ1-2, with TRBD1 as a possible D gene (6 bases). The CDR3 has 14 amino acids. V was pared by 3 bases and J by 8 bases, with 16 bases between. CDR3 residues: CASSFLTGMGGYTF. The CDR3 DNA follows: TGTGCCAGCAGTTTCCTTACAGGGATGGGGGGCTACACCTTC.

The rearrangement uses TRBV12-3 or TRBV12-4 and TRBJ2-1; D is perhaps TRBD2 (6 bases). V was pared by 3 bases and J by 5 bases, with 11 bases between. This CDR3 contains 14 residues. DNA for the CDR3: TGTGCCAGCAGTTTTCTAGCGCTCCACAATGAGCAGTTCTTC. Protein sequence: CASSFLALHNEQFF.

This clonotype turned up a few times. The chain combines TRBV20-1 with TRBJ2-2, with 14 bases that match TRBD2. The junction had 23 bases not matched to a gene; V was cut back by 4 bases and J by 7 bases. CDR1 is DFQATT and CDR2 is SNEGSKA in the germline V gene (reference sequence). The CDR3 length is 21 residues. CDR3 DNA: TGCAGTGCTACGGGGACAGCGACTAGCGGGAGGGCCCGGTTGACGGGCGGGGAGCTGTTTTTT. This encodes CSATGTATSGRARLTGGELFF.